The T cell receptor (beta chain) under discussion was sequenced for a study of cytomegalovirus exposure and HLA in healthy donors. As for the study in general: Findings of an earlier analysis included more than 90 million unique TCR beta sequences from 200 million or so T cells. Study findings and constraints: According to reports, the classifier identified cytomegalovirus status with high specificity and sensitivity. Donors were assumed by presence/absence analyses to have roughly uniform sequencing depth.

J gave up 5 bases and V 4 bases, and 7 bases lay outside the gene matches. The CDR3 totals 16 residues. Germline assignment: CDR1 SNHLY and CDR2 FYNNEI. A word on this clone: Its antigen is unidentified.

The PCR used 60 Vbeta and 13 Jbeta primers. Original handling: A later analysis tallied approximately 78 million unique TCR beta chains, about 12 million of them shared. Profiled with immunoSEQ multiplex PCR; TCRdb holds only in-frame clones, not every one. The DNA gave D and trimming, while V, J and clone size come from that table. The table includes about 180,000 clones, about four fifths detected once. This receptor was identified in a woman aged 45-59 years in good health and CMV-seropositive. The sample taken for sequencing was PBMCs. The chain recombines TRBV2 with TRBJ1-6; 8 positions match TRBD1. CDR3 DNA sequence: TGTGCCAGCAGTGTTCAGGGGGCGCGGGATAATTCACCCCTCCACTTT. This encodes CASSVQGARDNSPLHF.